The entry that follows covers one TCR beta chain sequence. The sample comes from a study of blood T cell repertoires in COVID-19. V was pared by 5 bases and J by 1 base, with 15 bases between. Germline loops: CDR1 LNHDA, CDR2 SQIVND (reference sequence). This CDR3 region has 16 residues. Libraries were prepared by immunoSEQ multiplex PCR; TCRdb keeps only in-frame clonotypes and omits some of them. The data contain 180,000 or so clones, more than 70% of them seen just once; the ten biggest clones take up approximately 6.2%. The sample consisted of PBMCs or T cells enriched from blood (not recorded which). This TCR derives from a middle-aged man who had recovered from COVID-19. The J gene is TRBJ2-1, the V gene TRBV19, with D tentatively TRBD1 (5 bases). The DNA of the CDR3 is TGTGCCAGTAGTGCAGGGATATTGGATTCCTACAATGAGCAGTTCTTC. It is translated as CASSAGILDSYNEQFF.